The clone carrying this T cell receptor (beta chain) was counted ten times or more. Its cognate antigen is unknown. This sample stems from a study of T cell repertoires in cytomegalovirus infection. At the level of the study: CMV infection and matching HLA type were both indicated by public TCR beta signatures. The study, taken as a whole, reports: HLA-C-restricted TCR beta clonotypes specific for CMV led the ex vivo response.

Each CDR3 protein gets one entry after TCRdb re-called the reads with MiXCR. The sample records about 260,000 distinct CDR3 sequences, roughly 13% being singletons. The CDR3 sequence is 13 residues long. The germline V gene encodes CDR1 SGHAT and CDR2 FQDESV (reference sequence). V dropped 3 bases and J dropped 3 bases, with 9 bases sitting between them. The specimen sequenced was PBMCs. The rearrangement uses TRBV11-1 and TRBJ2-7, with D unclear. This clonotype was sampled from a human donor in good health (CMV status not recorded). Some clones in this sample may be carry-over from other donors' samples. CDR3 sequence reads: CASSLGDIYEQYF. Here the CDR3 DNA reads TGTGCCAGCAGCTTGGGCGACATCTACGAGCAGTACTTC.